This is a list of T cell receptor beta chains from one sample in a study of CD8 T cells in ankylosing spondylitis. Via MiXCR, TCRdb re-called the 5' RACE reads, giving one row per CDR3 protein. The repertoire has about 540,000 distinct CDR3 sequences, roughly 13% of them found once; the top ten carry nearly 7%. The sequenced material came from blood, either unsorted or a sorted T cell fraction (not recorded which). The source of these receptors is a male donor with ankylosing spondylitis. Each CDR3 is given with its conserved first and last residue. The order of the fields is clone size, D gene, V gene, CDR3 length, J gene, CDR3 DNA, CDR3 protein. D genes are given only for firm matches. The size field is filled for only some rows; it gives once, few, many or a size class.

abundance: -; d_gene: -; v_gene: TRBV6-2/TRBV6-3; len: 12; j_gene: TRBJ2-7; CDR3nt: TGTGCCAGCAGGGCAACTAGCCACGAGCAGTACTTC; CDR3aa: CASRATSHEQYF
abundance: few; d_gene: -; v_gene: TRBV25-1; len: 13; j_gene: TRBJ2-3; CDR3nt: TGTGCCAGCAGTGAAGGGTTCACAGATACGCAGTATTTT; CDR3aa: CASSEGFTDTQYF
abundance: -; d_gene: TRBD1; v_gene: TRBV20-1; len: 13; j_gene: TRBJ2-7; CDR3nt: TGCAGTGCCCCAGGCAGGGGGCTCAACGAGCAGTACTTC; CDR3aa: CSAPGRGLNEQYF
abundance: few; d_gene: -; v_gene: TRBV24-1; len: 15; j_gene: TRBJ2-3; CDR3nt: TGTGCCACCAGTGATTTACAGGGGGGGGCAGATACGCAGTATTTT; CDR3aa: CATSDLQGGADTQYF
abundance: few; d_gene: -; v_gene: TRBV12-3/TRBV12-4; len: 12; j_gene: TRBJ1-1; CDR3nt: TGTGCCAGCAGTTGGGAGAACACTGAAGCTTTCTTT; CDR3aa: CASSWENTEAFF
abundance: few; d_gene: -; v_gene: TRBV7-7; len: 15; j_gene: TRBJ2-2; CDR3nt: TGTGCCAGCAGCGCTAGGGGACAAGACACCGGGGAGCTGTTTTTT; CDR3aa: CASSARGQDTGELFF
abundance: -; d_gene: TRBD1; v_gene: TRBV25-1; len: 14; j_gene: TRBJ2-7; CDR3nt: TGTGCCAGCACCCGGACAGGGGGCTTCTACGAGCAGTACTTC; CDR3aa: CASTRTGGFYEQYF
abundance: -; d_gene: TRBD2; v_gene: TRBV15; len: 16; j_gene: TRBJ2-3; CDR3nt: TGTGCCACCAGCAGCGGCAGGACTAGCGACACAGATACGCAGTATTTT; CDR3aa: CATSSGRTSDTDTQYF
abundance: many; d_gene: -; v_gene: TRBV12-3/TRBV12-4; len: 14; j_gene: TRBJ1-1; CDR3nt: TGTGCCAGCAGCCTCGGGACCCAGAACACTGAAGCTTTCTTT; CDR3aa: CASSLGTQNTEAFF
abundance: few; d_gene: -; v_gene: TRBV5-1; len: 15; j_gene: TRBJ2-5; CDR3nt: TGCGCCAGCAGCTTCGCTAGGGGAGGGGGAGAGACCCAGTACTTC; CDR3aa: CASSFARGGGETQYF
abundance: few; d_gene: TRBD1; v_gene: TRBV29-1; len: 14; j_gene: TRBJ2-5; CDR3nt: TGCAGCGCTGACAGGGCCTGGTACCAAGAGACCCAGTACTTC; CDR3aa: CSADRAWYQETQYF
abundance: -; d_gene: TRBD1; v_gene: TRBV3-1; len: 19; j_gene: TRBJ2-6; CDR3nt: TGTGCCAGCAGCCACCCCCGGACAGGGCTATCCGCTGGGGCCAACGTCCTGACTTTC; CDR3aa: CASSHPRTGLSAGANVLTF
abundance: -; d_gene: -; v_gene: TRBV20-1; len: 14; j_gene: TRBJ2-5; CDR3nt: TGCAGTGCTAGAGATCGGGGTCTCCAAGAGACCCAGTACTTC; CDR3aa: CSARDRGLQETQYF
abundance: few; d_gene: -; v_gene: TRBV27; len: 17; j_gene: TRBJ2-3; CDR3nt: TGTGCCAGCCTCCCAGGCTGGGGCAGGGGATATCCAGATACGCAGTATTTT; CDR3aa: CASLPGWGRGYPDTQYF
abundance: -; d_gene: -; v_gene: TRBV13; len: 14; j_gene: TRBJ1-1; CDR3nt: TGTGCCAGCAGATACAGGACAAACAACACTGAAGCTTTCTTT; CDR3aa: CASRYRTNNTEAFF
abundance: -; d_gene: TRBD1; v_gene: TRBV11-2; len: 17; j_gene: TRBJ1-1; CDR3nt: TGTGCCAGCAGCTTAATATATAGGGGGCAGGTTGAGACTGAAGCTTTCTTT; CDR3aa: CASSLIYRGQVETEAFF
abundance: many; d_gene: -; v_gene: TRBV27; len: 15; j_gene: TRBJ1-1; CDR3nt: TGTGCCAGCAGTTTCGGGAAATTGATGAACACTGAAGCTTTCTTT; CDR3aa: CASSFGKLMNTEAFF
abundance: -; d_gene: -; v_gene: TRBV20-1; len: 15; j_gene: TRBJ2-3; CDR3nt: TGCAGTGCTAGAGATTATGAGCGGTACACAGATACGCAGTATTTT; CDR3aa: CSARDYERYTDTQYF
abundance: -; d_gene: -; v_gene: TRBV20-1; len: 12; j_gene: TRBJ2-5; CDR3nt: TGCAGTGCCCCCACTGGCCAAGAGACCCAGTACTTC; CDR3aa: CSAPTGQETQYF
abundance: few; d_gene: TRBD1; v_gene: TRBV5-1; len: 15; j_gene: TRBJ2-5; CDR3nt: TGCGCCAGCAGCTTAGGGACAGCGCTCCAAGAGACCCAGTACTTC; CDR3aa: CASSLGTALQETQYF
abundance: -; d_gene: -; v_gene: TRBV3-1; len: 14; j_gene: TRBJ1-1; CDR3nt: TGTGCCAGCACCAGGGGAGGAGTGAACACTGAAGCTTTCTTT; CDR3aa: CASTRGGVNTEAFF
abundance: -; d_gene: -; v_gene: TRBV7-2; len: 15; j_gene: TRBJ2-2; CDR3nt: TGTGCCAGCAGCTTAGTGTGGGGGAACACCGGGGAGCTGTTTTTT; CDR3aa: CASSLVWGNTGELFF
abundance: few; d_gene: -; v_gene: TRBV6-1; len: 14; j_gene: TRBJ2-2; CDR3nt: TGTGCCAGCGACCAAGGACTGATCACCGGGGAGCTGTTTTTT; CDR3aa: CASDQGLITGELFF
abundance: -; d_gene: TRBD2; v_gene: TRBV20-1; len: 14; j_gene: TRBJ2-7; CDR3nt: TGCAGTGCTCCGTGGGGGGGAGCGACCCTAAGGCAGTACTTC; CDR3aa: CSAPWGGATLRQYF
abundance: many; d_gene: TRBD1; v_gene: TRBV5-1; len: 14; j_gene: TRBJ1-1; CDR3nt: TGCGCCAGCAGCCAGACAGGGGTCGGCACTGAAGCTTTCTTT; CDR3aa: CASSQTGVGTEAFF
abundance: -; d_gene: TRBD2; v_gene: TRBV29-1; len: 14; j_gene: TRBJ2-1; CDR3nt: TGCAGCGTTGGAATTCTAGCGGGATGGCATGAGCAGTTCTTC; CDR3aa: CSVGILAGWHEQFF
abundance: -; d_gene: -; v_gene: TRBV10-3; len: 14; j_gene: TRBJ2-1; CDR3nt: TGTGCCATCAGTCCTAGTGGGAATTACAATGAGCAGTTCTTC; CDR3aa: CAISPSGNYNEQFF
abundance: -; d_gene: -; v_gene: TRBV2; len: 15; j_gene: TRBJ1-4; CDR3nt: TGTGCCAGCAGTTACAGGAGGGAAACTAATGAAAAACTGTTTTTT; CDR3aa: CASSYRRETNEKLFF
abundance: -; d_gene: TRBD2; v_gene: TRBV20-1; len: 15; j_gene: TRBJ2-1; CDR3nt: TGCAGTGCTAGAGAAGAGCGGGAGGTATACAATGAGCAGTTCTTC; CDR3aa: CSAREEREVYNEQFF
abundance: few; d_gene: -; v_gene: TRBV6-1; len: 13; j_gene: TRBJ2-5; CDR3nt: TGTGCCAGCAGTGAGACTCCTCGGGAGACCCAGTACTTC; CDR3aa: CASSETPRETQYF
abundance: -; d_gene: -; v_gene: TRBV2; len: 14; j_gene: TRBJ1-5; CDR3nt: TGTGCCAGCAGTGAGTGGAATAGCAATCAGCCCCAGCATTTT; CDR3aa: CASSEWNSNQPQHF
abundance: few; d_gene: TRBD2; v_gene: TRBV15; len: 19; j_gene: TRBJ2-1; CDR3nt: TGTGCCACCAGCGAGAGGTCCGTTCTAGCGGGAGAGGGATACAATGAGCAGTTCTTC; CDR3aa: CATSERSVLAGEGYNEQFF
abundance: -; d_gene: -; v_gene: TRBV5-1; len: 14; j_gene: TRBJ1-1; CDR3nt: TGCGCCAGCAGCTTGGTTCAGATCAACACTGAAGCTTTCTTT; CDR3aa: CASSLVQINTEAFF
abundance: many; d_gene: TRBD1; v_gene: TRBV5-1; len: 13; j_gene: TRBJ1-1; CDR3nt: TGTGCCAGCAGCCCCGGGACAGACACTGAAGCTTTCTTT; CDR3aa: CASSPGTDTEAFF
abundance: few; d_gene: -; v_gene: TRBV12-3/TRBV12-4; len: 16; j_gene: TRBJ2-3; CDR3nt: TGTGCCAGCAGATCAACCAGGGTGATGTTTACAGATACGCAGTATTTT; CDR3aa: CASRSTRVMFTDTQYF
abundance: -; d_gene: -; v_gene: TRBV11-1; len: 18; j_gene: TRBJ1-2; CDR3nt: TGTGCCAGCAGCTTAGGTGCGACAGATGAATTCGGAAACTATGGCTACACCTTC; CDR3aa: CASSLGATDEFGNYGYTF
abundance: many; d_gene: -; v_gene: TRBV20-1; len: 14; j_gene: TRBJ1-4; CDR3nt: TGCAGTGCTGACCTAGGGGCCGGGAATGAAAAACTGTTTTTT; CDR3aa: CSADLGAGNEKLFF
abundance: few; d_gene: -; v_gene: TRBV5-1; len: 15; j_gene: TRBJ2-5; CDR3nt: TGCGCCAGCAGCTTGGGAGCAGGGGCGCCGGAGACCCAGTACTTC; CDR3aa: CASSLGAGAPETQYF
abundance: -; d_gene: -; v_gene: TRBV3-1; len: 14; j_gene: TRBJ2-1; CDR3nt: TGTGCCAGCGAAAGGGGTTCCTCCTACAATGAGCAGTTCTTC; CDR3aa: CASERGSSYNEQFF
abundance: -; d_gene: -; v_gene: TRBV27; len: 16; j_gene: TRBJ2-5; CDR3nt: TGTGCCAGCAGTACTCGTGGGGGGGGGGCGGTCGAGACCCAGTACTTC; CDR3aa: CASSTRGGGAVETQYF
abundance: -; d_gene: -; v_gene: TRBV12-3/TRBV12-4; len: 14; j_gene: TRBJ2-2; CDR3nt: TGTGCCAGCAGGGATACTCGGTCCACCGGGGAGCTGTTTTTT; CDR3aa: CASRDTRSTGELFF
abundance: -; d_gene: TRBD1; v_gene: TRBV7-2; len: 17; j_gene: TRBJ1-2; CDR3nt: TGTGCCAGCAGCCCCCAGACAGGGGGCGCTTACCGAGGTGGCTACACCTTC; CDR3aa: CASSPQTGGAYRGGYTF
abundance: -; d_gene: -; v_gene: TRBV5-1; len: 15; j_gene: TRBJ2-5; CDR3nt: TGCGCCAGCAGCGTTTCTCAGGGGGGGCAAGAGACCCAGTACTTC; CDR3aa: CASSVSQGGQETQYF
abundance: -; d_gene: -; v_gene: TRBV24-1; len: 14; j_gene: TRBJ2-1; CDR3nt: TGTGCCACCAGTGATACCTACGCGGGGAATGAGCAGTTCTTC; CDR3aa: CATSDTYAGNEQFF
abundance: few; d_gene: -; v_gene: TRBV6-1; len: 10; j_gene: TRBJ2-5; CDR3nt: TGTGCCAGCAGTGAATTGTCTCTATACTTC; CDR3aa: CASSELSLYF
abundance: -; d_gene: -; v_gene: TRBV12-3/TRBV12-4; len: 15; j_gene: TRBJ1-3; CDR3nt: TGTGCCAGCAGTTTATTCCCCTACTCTGGAAACACCATATATTTT; CDR3aa: CASSLFPYSGNTIYF
abundance: medium-sized; d_gene: -; v_gene: TRBV5-1; len: 15; j_gene: TRBJ1-1; CDR3nt: TGCGCCAGCAGCTATTTGCACGGAACAACCACTGAAGCTTTCTTT; CDR3aa: CASSYLHGTTTEAFF